What follows are 21 T cell receptor beta chains derived from one specimen sequenced in a study of blood T cell repertoires in COVID-19 (dated by TCRdb to about 2020). Receptors were amplified or captured by the immunoSEQ multiplex PCR assay. Not all clones reach the TCRdb copy of this immuneACCESS table, which keeps in-frame sequences only. Checked studies attribute under half of the gap to unresolved V genes and leave the rest unexplained. The sample table lists over 200,000 clones, under 90% of them with a count of one. The biggest ten clones account for over 6.5% of the sample. The sample consisted of peripheral blood. The receptors were sampled from a woman older than 75 with COVID-19, enrolled during active disease.

The V call is TRBV7-8, the J call TRBJ2-5; the match to TRBD1 covers 8 bases. V trimming: 2 bases; J trimming: 5 bases; junction bases outside the gene matches: 13. The CDR3 spans 17 residues. Germline V gene sequence: CDR1 SGHVS, CDR2 FQNEAQ. CDR3 DNA sequence: TGTGCCAGCAGCTTAAGGGGGGCAGGGGGCTGGATCGAGACCCAGTACTTC. It is translated as CASSLRGAGGWIETQYF. The whole variable domain, filled in from reference TRBV7-8 and TRBJ2-5, reads GAGVSQSPRYKVAKRGQDVALRCDPISGHVSLFWYQQALGQGPEFLTYFQNEAQLDKSGLPSDRFFAERPEGSVSTLKIQRTQQEDSAVYLCASSLRGAGGWIETQYFGPGTRLLVL.

The rearrangement links TRBV10-2 to TRBJ1-3, with D unresolved. V was cut by 4 bases and J by 9 bases, with 7 bases left in between. This CDR3 comprises 11 residues. CDR1 and CDR2 (germline): WSHSY, SAAADI. In DNA, the CDR3 is TGCGCCAGCAGTGCAGGAGGCACCATATATTTT. This translates into CASSAGGTIYF.

This chain connects TRBV9 to TRBJ1-6; no firm D call. This CDR3 region has 15 residues. Germline-derived CDR1 and CDR2 are SGDLS and YYNGEE. The V and J ends lost 0 bases and 2 bases respectively, with 6 bases between them. CDR3 residues: CASSVGQTYNSPLHF. For the CDR3, the DNA is TGTGCCAGCAGCGTAGGACAAACCTATAATTCACCCCTCCACTTT.

The chain combines TRBV6-5 with TRBJ1-5; TRBD1 matches at 8 bases. Germline loops: CDR1 MNHEY, CDR2 SVGAGI. With V trimmed by 9 bases and J by 6 bases, 4 bases remained unmatched. The CDR3 is made up of 12 amino acids. The CDR3 reads CASDRGLQPQHF. Here the CDR3 DNA reads TGTGCCAGTGACAGGGGACTTCAGCCCCAGCATTTT.

In regard to this clone: The junction does not match germline at one end; this may be a read error. V gene TRBV7-7 combines with J gene TRBJ2-3; D ambiguous. This CDR3 has 13 amino acids. The germline gives CDR1 SSHAT, CDR2 FNYEAQ (reference sequence). For the CDR3, the DNA is TGTGCTAGCAGCTCCCAATACGGGGATACGCAGTATTTT. Translated, it gives CASSSQYGDTQYF.

V and J are TRBV2 and TRBJ1-4; a weak D match, TRBD1 (5 bases). Germline V gives CDR1 SNHLY, CDR2 FYNNEI. There are 11 residues in the CDR3. V gave up 4 bases and J gave up 11 bases, with 8 bases separating them. CDR3 loop: CASSGRDKLFF. In DNA, the CDR3 is TGTGCCAGCAGTGGCAGGGATAAACTGTTTTTT.

CDR3 in DNA: TGTGCCAGTGGTAGCGGCATTAACAATGAGCAGTTCTTC. Translation gives CASGSGINNEQFF. The chain has TRBV12-3 or TRBV12-4 and TRBJ2-1; TRBD2 might be the D (6 bases). This CDR3 comprises 13 residues. Trimming removed 9 bases from V and 5 bases from J, with 14 bases in between.

V usage is TRBV2 and J usage is TRBJ1-4; a possible D gene is TRBD1 (6 bases). The CDR3 is 14 residues long. Germline V CDR1 and CDR2: SNHLY, FYNNEI. V lost 1 base and J 7 bases, leaving 10 bases between the germline ends. The CDR3 DNA sequence: TGTGCCAGCAGTGAAGGCGGGGGGCTTGAAAAACTGTTTTTT. Amino acids: CASSEGGGLEKLFF.

The chain couples TRBV7-2 to TRBJ2-2; D is perhaps TRBD2 (6 bases). The CDR3 totals 14 residues. The V and J ends lost 4 bases and 4 bases respectively, with 10 bases between them. The V gene's germline CDR1 is SGHTA and CDR2 FQGNSA. DNA of the CDR3: TGTGCCAGCAGCTCACGGAGGGGCACCGGGGAGCTGTTTTTT. Its translation: CASSSRRGTGELFF.

The genes are TRBV2 and TRBJ1-4; D is perhaps TRBD1 (6 bases). The CDR3 loop spans 15 amino acids. Germline V lookup: CDR1 SNHLY, CDR2 FYNNEI. The V end was cut by 8 bases, the J end by 3 bases, with 16 bases between. CDR3 amino acids: CASRAGQQPNEKLFF. CDR3 coding DNA: TGTGCCAGCCGAGCAGGACAGCAACCTAATGAAAAACTGTTTTTT.

The V call is TRBV7-2, the J call TRBJ2-7; TRBD2 matches at 14 bases. This CDR3 comprises 16 residues. V lost 1 base to trimming and J lost 5 bases; unmatched junction nucleotides: 4. CDR1 and CDR2 (germline): SGHTA, FQGNSA. CDR3: CASSLVRTSGGNEQYF. The CDR3 nucleotides are TGTGCCAGCAGCTTAGTCCGGACTAGCGGGGGGAACGAGCAGTACTTC.

The rearrangement links TRBV9 to TRBJ2-5; weak D call: TRBD2 (6 bases). The germline V gene has CDR1 SGDLS and CDR2 YYNGEE. V was pared by 6 bases and J by 5 bases, with 23 bases between. The CDR3 is 16 residues long. As DNA, the CDR3 is TGTGCCAGCACCCGACTCGCGGACCCGGGGGAGGAGACCCAGTACTTC. Translation gives CASTRLADPGEETQYF.

This chain uses TRBV3-1 (or the pseudogene TRBV3-2) with TRBJ2-2; D uncertain. V was cut by 5 bases and J by 8 bases, with 15 bases left in between. This CDR3 has 14 amino acids. Germline values: CDR1 LGHDT, CDR2 YNNKEL (reference sequence). The CDR3 reads CASSTPTLTGELFF. For the CDR3, the DNA is TGTGCCAGCAGCACCCCAACTCTTACGGGGGAGCTGTTTTTT.

A word on this clone: A read error may produce the germline difference seen at one junction end. The rearrangement links TRBV20-1 to TRBJ1-2, with 8 bases aligning to TRBD1. The CDR3 length is 11 residues. CDR1 and CDR2 from the germline V gene are DFQATT and SNEGSKA (reference sequence). CDR3 DNA: TGCAGTGCTGGAGACAGGGGTGGCTACACCTTC. It translates to CSAGDRGGYTF.

This clone was seen a few times. The chain carries TRBV29-1 and TRBJ1-1; D is possibly TRBD1 (5 bases). CDR1 and CDR2 (germline): SQVTM, ANQGSEA. The CDR3 consists of 13 residues. V lost 5 bases and J lost 7, with 17 bases in between. CDR3 coding DNA: TGCAGCGTTCAGGGCACGTGGGCGGTTGAAGCTTTCTTT. Translating it yields CSVQGTWAVEAFF.

This chain joins TRBV5-1 and TRBJ2-5, with 8 bases fitting TRBD1. Trimming cost V 3 bases and J 1 base; bases outside gene matches: 2. Germline V gene data show CDR1 as SGHRS and CDR2 as YFSETQ. The CDR3 consists of 14 residues. In DNA, the CDR3 is TGCGCCAGCAGCTCCGGGACAGGCCAAGAGACCCAGTACTTC. It codes for CASSSGTGQETQYF. The full variable domain, completed using reference TRBV5-1 and TRBJ2-5, is KAGVTQTPRYLIKTRGQQVTLSCSPISGHRSVSWYQQTPGQGLQFLFEYFSETQRNKGNFPGRFSGRQFSNSRSEMNVSTLELGDSALYLCASSSGTGQETQYFGPGTRLLVL.

The V gene is TRBV3-1 (or the pseudogene TRBV3-2), the J gene TRBJ2-5; D may be TRBD1 (5 bases). Deletions cut 3 bases from V and 4 bases from J, with 12 bases between. CDR3 length: 14 residues. Germline V gene sequence: CDR1 LGHDT, CDR2 YNNKEL (reference sequence). CDR3 protein: CASSHRRVGETQYF. The CDR3 DNA follows: TGTGCCAGCAGCCACCGCAGGGTTGGAGAGACCCAGTACTTC.

The V gene is TRBV19, the J gene TRBJ2-3; TRBD2 agrees at 11 bases. The germline gives CDR1 LNHDA, CDR2 SQIVND (reference sequence). CDR3 length equals 14 residues. V shed 9 bases, J shed 6 bases, and the junction held 8 bases outside the gene matches. The CDR3 bases are TGTGCCAGCCAACTAGCGGGGGTCGTGGATACGCAGTATTTT. Protein product: CASQLAGVVDTQYF. Based on the CDR3 plus reference TRBV19 and TRBJ2-3, the full variable domain is DGGITQSPKYLFRKEGQNVTLSCEQNLNHDAMYWYRQDPGQGLRLIYYSQIVNDFQKGDIAEGYSVSREKKESFPLTVTSAQKNPTAFYLCASQLAGVVDTQYFGPGTRLTVL.

The CDR3 coding sequence is TGTGCCAGCAGCTTGGGACTCTCGAGGGTGGATGAGCAGTTCTTC. This gives the protein CASSLGLSRVDEQFF. The rearrangement links TRBV7-9 to TRBJ2-1, with a possible D match to TRBD2 (6 bases). V was clipped by 3 bases and J by 8 bases, with 17 bases between them. Germline CDR1 is SEHNR and CDR2 is FQNEAQ (reference sequence). The CDR3 extends over 15 amino acids.

This chain links TRBV6-6 with TRBJ2-5; D is possibly TRBD1 (6 bases). V was clipped by 6 bases and J by 2 bases, with 13 bases between them. Germline V lookup: CDR1 MNHNY, CDR2 SVGAGI (reference sequence). This CDR3 is built from 14 residues. This chain's CDR3 is CASSDSGQQETQYF. DNA of the CDR3: TGTGCCAGCAGCGACAGCGGACAGCAAGAGACCCAGTACTTC.

This sequence joins TRBV6-5 and TRBJ1-6; D gene uncertain. The V end was cut by 6 bases, the J end by 9 bases, with 15 bases between. Germline loops: CDR1 MNHEY, CDR2 SVGAGI. The CDR3 length is 14 residues. The CDR3 here is CASREPFRISPLHF. The CDR3 coding sequence is TGTGCCAGCAGGGAGCCCTTTAGAATTTCACCCCTCCACTTT.